Many counts were recorded for the clone carrying this T cell receptor (beta chain). The antigen is undetermined. The sample comes from a study of human T cells and chemical hapten exposure. Study context: The study patch tested 0.01% DPC on the upper back and read results at 6 days. The study, taken as a whole, reports: The number of TCRs above 1 in 1000 frequency did not change after DPC sensitization. Relative to control repertoires, expanded TCRs gave rise to significantly more large CDR3 similarity clusters.

Time point of the sample: patch test 2, 6 weeks after DPC sensitization. The treatment denotes: therapeutic diphenylcyclopropenone sensitization with weekly scalp DPC. Germline CDR1 MNHNS, CDR2 SASEGT. The CDR3 sequence is 16 residues long. Trimming removed 6 bases at V and 0 bases at J, with 15 bases between. TCRdb independently ran MiXCR on the RACE reads; one entry per CDR3 protein. Altogether hundreds of thousands of distinct CDR3 sequences are present, just under 6.5% being singletons, with the ten largest covering more than 5.5%. This clonotype was obtained from a woman younger than 30 with alopecia areata. Some clones in this sample may be carry-over from other donors' samples. The rearrangement links TRBV6-1 to TRBJ1-3; tentatively, D is TRBD1 (6 bases). The input for sequencing was whole blood, taken in connection with sensitization to the hapten diphenylcyclopropenone (DPC). CDR3 region: CASSPLTGISGNTIYF. DNA for the CDR3: TGTGCCAGCAGCCCTCTCACAGGGATCTCTGGAAACACCATATATTTT.